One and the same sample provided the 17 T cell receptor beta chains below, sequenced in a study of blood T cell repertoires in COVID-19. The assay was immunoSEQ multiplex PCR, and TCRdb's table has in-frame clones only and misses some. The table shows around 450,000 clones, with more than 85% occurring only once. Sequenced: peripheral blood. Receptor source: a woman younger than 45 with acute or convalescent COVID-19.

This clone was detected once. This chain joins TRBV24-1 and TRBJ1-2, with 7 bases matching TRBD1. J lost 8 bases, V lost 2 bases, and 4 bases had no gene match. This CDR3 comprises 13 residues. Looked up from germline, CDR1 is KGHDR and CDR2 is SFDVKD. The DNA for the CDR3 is TGTGCCACCAGTGATTACCCGACAGGGGGCTACACCTTC. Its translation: CATSDYPTGGYTF.

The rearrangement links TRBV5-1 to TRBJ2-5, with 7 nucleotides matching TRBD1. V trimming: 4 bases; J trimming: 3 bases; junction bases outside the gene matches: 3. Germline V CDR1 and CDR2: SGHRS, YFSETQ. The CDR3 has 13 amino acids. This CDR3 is CASSPGTEETQYF. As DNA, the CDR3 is TGCGCCAGCAGCCCTGGGACAGAAGAGACCCAGTACTTC. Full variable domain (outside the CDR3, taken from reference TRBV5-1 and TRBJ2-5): KAGVTQTPRYLIKTRGQQVTLSCSPISGHRSVSWYQQTPGQGLQFLFEYFSETQRNKGNFPGRFSGRQFSNSRSEMNVSTLELGDSALYLCASSPGTEETQYFGPGTRLLVL.

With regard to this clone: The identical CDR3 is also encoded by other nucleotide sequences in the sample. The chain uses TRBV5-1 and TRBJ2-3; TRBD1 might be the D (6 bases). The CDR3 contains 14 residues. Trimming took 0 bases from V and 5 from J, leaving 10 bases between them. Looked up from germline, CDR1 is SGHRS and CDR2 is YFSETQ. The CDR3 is CASSLDRAGDTQYF. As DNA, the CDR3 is TGCGCCAGCAGCTTGGACAGGGCGGGAGATACGCAGTATTTT.

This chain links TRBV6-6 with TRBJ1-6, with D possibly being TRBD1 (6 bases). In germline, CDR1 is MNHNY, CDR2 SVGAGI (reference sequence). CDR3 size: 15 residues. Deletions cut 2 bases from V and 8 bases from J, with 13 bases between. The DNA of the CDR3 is TGTGCCAGCAGTTACGGAGCAGGGGTTCATTCACCCCTCCACTTT. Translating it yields CASSYGAGVHSPLHF.

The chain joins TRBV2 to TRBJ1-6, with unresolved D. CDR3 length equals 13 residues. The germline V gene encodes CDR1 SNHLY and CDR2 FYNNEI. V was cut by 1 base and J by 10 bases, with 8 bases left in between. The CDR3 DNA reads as TGTGCCAGCAGTGAAGAGCTTCGGTCACCCCTCCACTTT. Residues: CASSEELRSPLHF.

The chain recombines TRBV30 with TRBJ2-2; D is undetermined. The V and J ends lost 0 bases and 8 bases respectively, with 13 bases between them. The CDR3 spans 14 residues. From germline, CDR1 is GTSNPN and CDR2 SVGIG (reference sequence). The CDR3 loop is CAWSVSTNWGELFF. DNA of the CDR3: TGTGCCTGGAGTGTCTCTACTAACTGGGGGGAGCTGTTTTTT.

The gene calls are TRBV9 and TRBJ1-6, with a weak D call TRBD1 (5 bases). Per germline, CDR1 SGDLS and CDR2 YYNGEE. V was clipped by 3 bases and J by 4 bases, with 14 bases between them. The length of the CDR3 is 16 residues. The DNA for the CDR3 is TGTGCCAGCAGCGGCTTGACAGTGGGATATAATTCACCCCTCCACTTT. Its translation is CASSGLTVGYNSPLHF.

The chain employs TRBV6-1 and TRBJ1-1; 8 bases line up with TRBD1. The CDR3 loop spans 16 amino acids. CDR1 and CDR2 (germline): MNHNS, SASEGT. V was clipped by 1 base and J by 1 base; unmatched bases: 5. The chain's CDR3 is CASSEGTGIKNTEAFF. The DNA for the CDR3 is TGTGCCAGCAGTGAAGGGACAGGGATTAAGAACACTGAAGCTTTCTTT.

The CDR3 region has the DNA TGTGCCAGCAGTTACGGTTCGCAGGGAACCCCCACTGAAGCTTTCTTT. Translated, it gives CASSYGSQGTPTEAFF. This chain connects TRBV6-5 to TRBJ1-1; D possibly corresponds to TRBD1 (5 bases). Trimming pared 2 bases from V and 4 bases from J, leaving 17 bases between. Germline CDR1 MNHEY, CDR2 SVGAGI. The CDR3 consists of 16 residues.

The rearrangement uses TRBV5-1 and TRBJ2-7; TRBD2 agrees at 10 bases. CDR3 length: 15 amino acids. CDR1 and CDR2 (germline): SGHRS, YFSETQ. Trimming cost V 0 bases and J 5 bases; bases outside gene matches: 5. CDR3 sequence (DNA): TGCGCCAGCAGCTTGGCCAGCGGGGGGGTCGACGAGCAGTACTTC. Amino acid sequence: CASSLASGGVDEQYF.

The CDR3 nucleotides are TGTGCCAGCAGCAAACTATCCGACAGGGCTAAAGAGACCCAGTACTTC. Translated, it gives CASSKLSDRAKETQYF. This rearrangement joins TRBV21-1 to TRBJ2-5; the table's D call, TRBD1, was not checked against the DNA. TRBV21-1 is labeled a pseudogene. CDR3 length: 16 residues.

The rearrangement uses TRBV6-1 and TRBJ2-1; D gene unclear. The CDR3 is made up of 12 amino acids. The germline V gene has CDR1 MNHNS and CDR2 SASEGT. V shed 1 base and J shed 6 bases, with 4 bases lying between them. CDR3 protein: CASSEGSNEQFF. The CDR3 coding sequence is TGTGCCAGCAGTGAAGGGAGCAATGAGCAGTTCTTC.

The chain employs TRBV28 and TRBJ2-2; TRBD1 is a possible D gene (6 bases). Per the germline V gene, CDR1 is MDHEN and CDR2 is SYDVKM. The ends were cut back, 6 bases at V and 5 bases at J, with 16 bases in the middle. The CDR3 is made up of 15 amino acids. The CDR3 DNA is TGTGCCAGCAGCCCCGGGACATATTCTACCGGGGAGCTGTTTTTT. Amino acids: CASSPGTYSTGELFF.

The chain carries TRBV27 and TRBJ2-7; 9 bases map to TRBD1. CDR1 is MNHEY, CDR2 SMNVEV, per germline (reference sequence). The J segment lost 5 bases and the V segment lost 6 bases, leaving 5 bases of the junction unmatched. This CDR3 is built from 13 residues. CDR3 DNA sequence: TGTGCCAGCAGAGGGACAGGGAGGAACGAGCAGTACTTC. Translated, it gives CASRGTGRNEQYF.

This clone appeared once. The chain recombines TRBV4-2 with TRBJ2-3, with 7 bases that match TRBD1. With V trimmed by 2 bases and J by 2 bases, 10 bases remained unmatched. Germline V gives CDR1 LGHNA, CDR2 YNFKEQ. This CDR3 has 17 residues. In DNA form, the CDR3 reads TGTGCCAGCAGCCAAACCCTAGACAGGGAATTCACAGATACGCAGTATTTT. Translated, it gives CASSQTLDREFTDTQYF.

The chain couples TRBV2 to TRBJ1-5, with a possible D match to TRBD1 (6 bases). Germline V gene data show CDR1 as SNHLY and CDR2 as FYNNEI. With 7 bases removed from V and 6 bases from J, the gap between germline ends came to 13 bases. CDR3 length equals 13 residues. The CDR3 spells CASTSGVGQPQHF. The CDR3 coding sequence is TGTGCCAGCACATCAGGGGTCGGTCAGCCCCAGCATTTT.

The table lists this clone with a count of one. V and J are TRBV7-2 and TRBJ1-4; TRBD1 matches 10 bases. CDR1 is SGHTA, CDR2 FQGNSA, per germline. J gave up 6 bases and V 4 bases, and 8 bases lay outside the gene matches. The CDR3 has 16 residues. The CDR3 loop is CASSSGDRGLDEKLFF. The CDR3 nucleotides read TGTGCCAGCAGCTCGGGAGACAGGGGGCTCGATGAAAAACTGTTTTTT. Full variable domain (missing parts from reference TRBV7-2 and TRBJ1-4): GAGVSQSPSNKVTEKGKDVELRCDPISGHTALYWYRQSLGQGLEFLIYFQGNSAPDKSGLPSDRFSAERTGGSVSTLTIQRTQQEDSAVYLCASSSGDRGLDEKLFFGSGTQLSVL.